These 18 T cell receptor beta chains were sequenced from one sample in a study of cytomegalovirus exposure and HLA in healthy donors (TCRdb year 2017). To prepare the library, the immunoSEQ multiplex PCR assay was applied. A mixture of 60 forward primers for TCR Vbeta segments and 13 reverse primers for TCR Jbeta segments was used in the multiplex PCR. The clones in this table, taken by TCRdb from immuneACCESS, are in-frame only. Not every clone is retained; where verified, under half of the shortfall comes from an unresolved V gene, and the cause of the rest is unknown. This sample gives about 96,000 clones in total; about four fifths of them show up just once. The top ten constitute over 12% of the sample. Sequences were obtained from PBMCs. The receptors originated from an older woman in good health and CMV-seropositive.

In this sample, this clone turned up a few times. J is TRBJ2-1 and V is TRBV2; TRBD2 agrees at 10 bases. V trimming: 9 bases; J trimming: 5 bases; junction bases outside the gene matches: 10. The CDR3 runs to 15 residues. Germline values: CDR1 SNHLY, CDR2 FYNNEI. The chain's CDR3 is CASRYTSGNHNEQFF. In nucleotides, the CDR3 is TGTGCCAGTAGGTATACTAGCGGGAATCACAATGAGCAGTTCTTC. Together with reference TRBV2 and TRBJ2-1, the CDR3 gives the full variable domain: EPEVTQTPSHQVTQMGQEVILRCVPISNHLYFYWYRQILGQKVEFLVSFYNNEISEKSEIFDDQFSVERPDGSNFTLKIRSTKLEDSAMYFCASRYTSGNHNEQFFGPGTRLTVL.

This chain joins TRBV14 and TRBJ2-1; the D is unclear. Germline V gene sequence: CDR1 SGHDN, CDR2 FVKESK. V was cut by 4 bases and J by 6 bases, with 13 bases left in between. The CDR3 is made up of 14 amino acids. The DNA for the CDR3 is TGTGCCAGCAGCCGACAAACTGTGGGCAATGAGCAGTTCTTC. Amino acids: CASSRQTVGNEQFF.

The CDR3 DNA reads TGTGCCAGCGGGGACAGGGCGAGTGAAGCTTTCTTT. This sequence encodes CASGDRASEAFF. The chain employs TRBV6-5 and TRBJ1-1; 9 positions agree with TRBD1. Germline assignment: CDR1 MNHEY and CDR2 SVGAGI. After removal of 8 bases from V and 7 bases from J, the junction contained 5 bases not matched to a gene. The CDR3 is 12 residues long.

This clone was counted only a few times. CDR3 nucleotides: TGTGCCAGCAGTTTAGCGGGAGGGCCTGACAATGAGCAGTTCTTC. It yields the protein CASSLAGGPDNEQFF. The rearrangement joins TRBV28 to TRBJ2-1, with TRBD2 matching over 9 bases. The CDR3 spans 15 residues. The V and J ends lost 2 bases and 5 bases, in that order; junction bases with no gene match: 4. The V gene's germline CDR1 is MDHEN and CDR2 SYDVKM.

This rearrangement joins TRBV9 to TRBJ1-3; unclear D gene. V lost 2 bases to trimming and J lost 0 bases, with 9 bases between them. The CDR3 covers 15 residues. The germline gives CDR1 SGDLS, CDR2 YYNGEE. Here the CDR3 reads CASSVTVNSGNTIYF. The CDR3 coding sequence is TGTGCCAGCAGCGTTACAGTAAACTCTGGAAACACCATATATTTT.

This chain uses TRBV5-1 with TRBJ2-2; the D is unclear. Trimming took 0 bases from V and 0 from J, leaving 12 bases between them. Germline V CDR1 and CDR2: SGHRS, YFSETQ. The CDR3 length is 17 residues. As DNA, the CDR3 is TGCGCCAGCAGCTTGGCCGTGGCGGCAGCGAACACCGGGGAGCTGTTTTTT. Protein sequence: CASSLAVAAANTGELFF.

This chain joins TRBV6-6 and TRBJ1-3, with 7 nucleotides matching TRBD1. Trimming at V came to 10 bases and at J to 0 bases, leaving 6 bases not matched to a gene. The CDR3 sequence is 14 residues long. The germline CDR1 and CDR2 sequences are MNHNY and SVGAGI (reference sequence). The CDR3 spells CATTGVISGNTIYF. CDR3 nucleotides: TGTGCCACCACAGGGGTCATCTCTGGAAACACCATATATTTT.

The chain joins TRBV6-1 to TRBJ1-6; TRBD1 might be the D (6 bases). CDR3 length: 14 amino acids. The V end lost 6 bases, the J end lost 9 bases, and 15 bases lay between the germline ends. Germline assignment: CDR1 MNHNS and CDR2 SASEGT. CDR3 nucleotides: TGTGCCAGCAGCGACGGTGGGGGGGCTTCACCCCTCCACTTT. It yields the protein CASSDGGGASPLHF.

This rearrangement joins TRBV18 to TRBJ1-1; D remains unclear. This CDR3 spans 14 amino acids. Trimming removed 2 bases from V and 0 bases from J, with 7 bases in between. Per the germline V gene, CDR1 is KGHSH and CDR2 is LQKENI. The CDR3 DNA is TGTGCCAGCTCACCATATAGTATGAACACTGAAGCTTTCTTT. Its protein is CASSPYSMNTEAFF.

This clone was picked up a small number of times. This CDR3 reads CASSVDNPNYGYTF. The CDR3 coding sequence is TGTGCCAGCAGCGTAGACAACCCAAACTATGGCTACACCTTC. The chain combines TRBV9 with TRBJ1-2; no firm D call. CDR1 is SGDLS, CDR2 YYNGEE, per germline. The CDR3 contains 14 residues. Trimming took 0 bases from V and 2 from J, leaving 8 bases between them.

The rearrangement links TRBV7-8 to TRBJ1-2, with 9 bases identical to TRBD1. With V trimmed by 5 bases and J by 4 bases, 5 bases remained unmatched. CDR3 length: 14 amino acids. Germline V gene data show CDR1 as SGHVS and CDR2 as FQNEAQ. CDR3 DNA: TGTGCCAGCAGCACTACAGGGGGCGGCTATGGCTACACCTTC. Residues: CASSTTGGGYGYTF. The full variable domain, rest sourced from reference TRBV7-8 and TRBJ1-2, is GAGVSQSPRYKVAKRGQDVALRCDPISGHVSLFWYQQALGQGPEFLTYFQNEAQLDKSGLPSDRFFAERPEGSVSTLKIQRTQQEDSAVYLCASSTTGGGYGYTFGSGTRLTVV.

This clone appeared a few times. V gene TRBV6-1 combines with J gene TRBJ1-3, with D uncertain. Germline-derived CDR1 and CDR2 are MNHNS and SASEGT. CDR3 length: 15 residues. The V end lost 2 bases, the J end lost 2 bases, and 10 bases lay between the germline ends. The CDR3 loop reads CASSEYHRPGNTIYF. DNA of the CDR3: TGTGCCAGCAGTGAATACCACAGACCTGGAAACACCATATATTTT.

This chain uses TRBV7-6 with TRBJ2-7; a possible D gene is TRBD2 (7 bases). V lost 5 bases to trimming and J lost 5 bases, with 19 bases between them. Germline V gene lookup returns CDR1 SGHVS and CDR2 FNYEAQ. This CDR3 has 15 residues. DNA for the CDR3: TGTGCCAGCAGCCATATTAGGGGGGGGAACCACGAGCAGTACTTC. Its translation is CASSHIRGGNHEQYF. The full variable domain, in which reference TRBV7-6 and TRBJ2-7 provide the parts outside the CDR3, is GAGVSQSPRYKVTKRGQDVALRCDPISGHVSLYWYRQALGQGPEFLTYFNYEAQQDKSGLPNDRFSAERPEGSISTLTIQRTEQRDSAMYRCASSHIRGGNHEQYFGPGTRLTVT.

This chain joins TRBV27 and TRBJ2-3, with 8 bases that match TRBD1. CDR1 and CDR2 (germline): MNHEY, SMNVEV (reference sequence). V lost 2 bases, J lost 3 bases, and 7 bases stayed unmatched. The CDR3 length is 16 residues. CDR3 loop: CASSLRTGLGTDTQYF. The DNA for the CDR3 is TGTGCCAGCAGTTTAAGGACAGGGCTAGGAACAGATACGCAGTATTTT.

The chain has TRBV11-3 and TRBJ2-1; maybe TRBD2 (6 bases). In germline, CDR1 is SGHNT, CDR2 YENEEA. This CDR3 has 18 residues. Trimming removed 5 bases from V and 0 bases from J, with 20 bases in between. The CDR3: CASSPHPWDSSSYNEQFF. In DNA form, the CDR3 reads TGTGCCAGCAGCCCGCACCCTTGGGACTCAAGCTCCTACAATGAGCAGTTCTTC.

This clone was observed once. V usage is TRBV7-9 and J usage is TRBJ2-2, with D unresolved. CDR3 size: 15 residues. With 4 bases removed from V and 1 base from J, the gap between germline ends came to 10 bases. CDR1 and CDR2 from the germline V gene are SEHNR and FQNEAQ (reference sequence). CDR3 in amino acids: CASSSPARNTGELFF. In DNA form, the CDR3 reads TGTGCCAGCAGCTCTCCAGCGCGGAACACCGGGGAGCTGTTTTTT.

The genes are TRBV28 and TRBJ2-3; a possible D gene is TRBD1 (8 bases). In germline, CDR1 is MDHEN, CDR2 SYDVKM. The CDR3 is made up of 15 amino acids. V was pared by 6 bases and J by 4 bases, with 17 bases between. The DNA of the CDR3 is TGTGCCAGCAGCTTCCGGACAGGGAGGGCAGATACGCAGTATTTT. Translated: CASSFRTGRADTQYF.

Comments on this clone: A junction boundary mismatches the germline segment, possibly from a read error. The V gene is TRBV27, the J gene TRBJ2-7, with a tentative D call TRBD2 (6 bases). CDR3 size: 17 residues. Germline V CDR1 and CDR2: MNHEY, SMNVEV (reference sequence). The CDR3 region has the DNA TGTGCCAGCAGTCTATCGGGGCGCGGGGTCAGCTCCTACGAGCAGTACTTC. This gives the protein CASSLSGRGVSSYEQYF.